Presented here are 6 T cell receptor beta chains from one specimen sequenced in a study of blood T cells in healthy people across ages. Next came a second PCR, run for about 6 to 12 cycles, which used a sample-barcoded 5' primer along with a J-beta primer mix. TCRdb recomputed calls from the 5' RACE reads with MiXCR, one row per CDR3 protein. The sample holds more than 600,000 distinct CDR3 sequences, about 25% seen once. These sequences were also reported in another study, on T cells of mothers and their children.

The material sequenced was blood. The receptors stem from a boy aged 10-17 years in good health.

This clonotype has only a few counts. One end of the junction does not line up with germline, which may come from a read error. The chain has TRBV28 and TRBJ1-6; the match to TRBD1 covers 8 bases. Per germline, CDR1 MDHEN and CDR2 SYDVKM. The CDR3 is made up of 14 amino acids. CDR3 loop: CAGRQGFLDSPLHF. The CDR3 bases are TGTGCCGGCAGACAGGGGTTCTTGGATTCACCCCTCCACTTT.

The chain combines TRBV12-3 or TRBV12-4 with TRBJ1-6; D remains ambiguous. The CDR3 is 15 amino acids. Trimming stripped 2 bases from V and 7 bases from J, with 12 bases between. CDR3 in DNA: TGTGCCAGCAGTTTATTCGGGCAGAAGAATTCACCCCTCCACTTT. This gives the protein CASSLFGQKNSPLHF.

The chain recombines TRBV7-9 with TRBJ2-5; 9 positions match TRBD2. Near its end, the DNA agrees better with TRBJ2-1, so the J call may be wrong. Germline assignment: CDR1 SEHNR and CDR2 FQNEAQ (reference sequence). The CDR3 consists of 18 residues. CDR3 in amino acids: CASSSTRLAGVGDNEQFF. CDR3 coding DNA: TGTGCCAGCAGCTCGACCCGATTAGCGGGAGTGGGGGACAATGAGCAGTTCTTC.

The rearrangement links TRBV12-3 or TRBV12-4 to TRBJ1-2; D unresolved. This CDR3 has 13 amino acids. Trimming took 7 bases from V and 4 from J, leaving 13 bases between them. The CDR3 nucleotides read TGTGCCAGCACCAGAACGGGTCCCTATGGCTACACCTTC. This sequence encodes CASTRTGPYGYTF.

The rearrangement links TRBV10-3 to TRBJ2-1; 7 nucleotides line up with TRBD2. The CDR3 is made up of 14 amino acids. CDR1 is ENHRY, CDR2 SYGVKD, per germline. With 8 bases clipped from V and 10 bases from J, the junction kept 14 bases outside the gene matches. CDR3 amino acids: CAIQKGAGLNEQFF. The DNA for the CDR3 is TGTGCCATCCAAAAGGGAGCGGGATTGAACGAGCAGTTCTTC.

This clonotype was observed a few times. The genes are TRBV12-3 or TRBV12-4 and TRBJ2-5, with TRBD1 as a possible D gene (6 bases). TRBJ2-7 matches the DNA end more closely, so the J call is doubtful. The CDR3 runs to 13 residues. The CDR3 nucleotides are TGTGCCAGCACGACAACAGGGTACGGCGAGCAGTACTTC. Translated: CASTTTGYGEQYF.